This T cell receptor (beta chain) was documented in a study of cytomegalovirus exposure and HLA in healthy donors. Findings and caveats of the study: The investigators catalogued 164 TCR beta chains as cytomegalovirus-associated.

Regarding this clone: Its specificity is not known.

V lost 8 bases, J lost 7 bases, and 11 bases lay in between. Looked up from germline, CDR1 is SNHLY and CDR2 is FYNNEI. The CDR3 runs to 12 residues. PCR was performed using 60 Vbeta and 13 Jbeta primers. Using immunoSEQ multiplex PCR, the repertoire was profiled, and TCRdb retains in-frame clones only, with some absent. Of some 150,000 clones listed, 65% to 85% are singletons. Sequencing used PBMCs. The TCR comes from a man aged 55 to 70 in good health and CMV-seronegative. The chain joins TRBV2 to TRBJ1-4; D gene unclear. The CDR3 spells CASGREFEKLFF. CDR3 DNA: TGTGCCAGCGGGAGGGAATTTGAAAAACTGTTTTTT.